Below are 7 T cell receptor beta chains sequenced from a single sample in a study of T cell responses to AZD1222 COVID-19 vaccine. The assay was immunoSEQ multiplex PCR, and TCRdb's table has in-frame clones only and misses some. The sample yields 75,000 to 95,000 clones, about 88% seen once. The sample in question was peripheral blood, obtained on day 0 of AZD1222 vaccination. These receptors were taken from an adult in good health.

V and J are TRBV27 and TRBJ1-5; D not certain. CDR3 length: 15 amino acids. The V gene lost 0 bases and the J gene lost 3 bases, with 9 bases spanning the gap. The germline V gene has CDR1 MNHEY and CDR2 SMNVEV (reference sequence). The CDR3 loop reads CASSLSPRPNQPQHF. DNA of the CDR3: TGTGCCAGCAGTTTATCCCCAAGGCCCAATCAGCCCCAGCATTTT.

This clone was observed a handful of times. CDR3 loop: CASSQQGLDTDTQYF. The CDR3 nucleotides read TGTGCCAGCAGCCAACAGGGACTAGACACAGATACGCAGTATTTT. The V call is TRBV3-1 (or the pseudogene TRBV3-2), the J call TRBJ2-3; 8 bases are a match to TRBD2. CDR3 size: 15 residues. Germline values: CDR1 LGHDT, CDR2 YNNKEL (reference sequence). The ends lost 2 bases at V and 2 bases at J; junction bases unmatched: 3.

This clone was seen a single time. The chain employs TRBV7-2 and TRBJ1-2; a possible D gene is TRBD1 (5 bases). The CDR3 runs to 14 residues. Germline-derived CDR1 and CDR2 are SGHTA and FQGNSA. Trimming stripped 5 bases from V and 4 bases from J, with 14 bases between. This chain's CDR3 is CASSLTGLAYGYTF. The CDR3 nucleotides read TGTGCCAGCAGCCTCACGGGACTTGCCTATGGCTACACCTTC.

This clone appeared a single time. This chain uses TRBV3-1 (or the pseudogene TRBV3-2) with TRBJ1-2; D possibly corresponds to TRBD1 (5 bases). The V end was cut by 1 base, the J end by 7 bases, with 13 bases between. This CDR3 is built from 14 residues. CDR1 and CDR2 (germline): LGHDT, YNNKEL (reference sequence). The CDR3 DNA reads as TGTGCCAGCAGCCAAGTTGGCAGGGTAGGTGGCTACACCTTC. Translated, it gives CASSQVGRVGGYTF.

The rearrangement joins TRBV11-2 to TRBJ2-5; 11 nucleotides agree with TRBD2. Germline V lookup: CDR1 SGHAT, CDR2 FQNNGV. The CDR3 length is 17 residues. The junction had 9 bases not matched to a gene; V was cut back by 5 bases and J by 1 base. This chain's CDR3 is CASSRWGLAGGQETQYF. Written as DNA, the CDR3 is TGTGCCAGCAGCAGATGGGGTCTAGCGGGAGGCCAAGAGACCCAGTACTTC.

CDR3 bases: TGTGCCAGCAGCCCGAGCTCCCGTCAAGAGACCCAGTACTTC. It is translated as CASSPSSRQETQYF. The chain joins TRBV5-6 to TRBJ2-5; D unclear. The CDR3 extends over 14 amino acids. The V and J ends lost 4 bases and 2 bases respectively, with 12 bases between them. CDR1 is SGHDT and CDR2 is YYEEEE in the germline V gene.

The chain recombines TRBV19 with TRBJ2-2, with 8 bases that match TRBD1. V shed 5 bases and J 2 bases; nucleotides not matched to a gene: 4. Looked up from germline, CDR1 is LNHDA and CDR2 is SQIVND (reference sequence). The length of the CDR3 is 15 residues. Here the CDR3 DNA reads TGTGCCAGTAGTCCCGGGACAGGCAACACCGGGGAGCTGTTTTTT. Its translation is CASSPGTGNTGELFF.